This entry concerns a single TCR beta chain. CDR1 and CDR2 from the germline V gene are MRHNA and SNTAGT. The CDR3 spans 14 residues. V lost 4 bases to trimming and J lost 5 bases, with 14 bases between them. PCR amplification relied on 60 Vbeta primers (plus 13 Jbeta primers). Only in-frame clones appear in the TCRdb table, and some are missing; sequencing was by immunoSEQ multiplex PCR. The top ten hold less than 4% of the sample, which has some 190,000 clones, roughly 81% seen once. These data come from a study of cytomegalovirus exposure and HLA in healthy donors. This TCR was recovered from a woman under 40 in good health and CMV-seropositive. Specimen: PBMCs. The V and J genes are TRBV6-4 and TRBJ1-2, with unresolved D. CDR3 sequence (DNA): TGTGCCAGCAGTGCGTCGGAGACCGATTATGGCTACACCTTC. It specifies CASSASETDYGYTF.